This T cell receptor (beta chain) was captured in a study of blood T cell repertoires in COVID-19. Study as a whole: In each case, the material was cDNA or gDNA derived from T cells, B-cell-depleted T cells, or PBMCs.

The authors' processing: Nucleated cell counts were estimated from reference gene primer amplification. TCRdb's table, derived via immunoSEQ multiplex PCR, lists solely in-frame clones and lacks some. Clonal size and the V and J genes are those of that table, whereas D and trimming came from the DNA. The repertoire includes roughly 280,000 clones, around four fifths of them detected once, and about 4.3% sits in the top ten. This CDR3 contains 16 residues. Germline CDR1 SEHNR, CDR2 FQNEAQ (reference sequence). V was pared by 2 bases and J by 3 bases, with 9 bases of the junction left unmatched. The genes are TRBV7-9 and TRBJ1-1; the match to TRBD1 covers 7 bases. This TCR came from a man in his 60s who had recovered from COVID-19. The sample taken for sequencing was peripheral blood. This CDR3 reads CASSLITHRGDTEAFF. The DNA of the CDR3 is TGTGCCAGCAGCTTAATTACCCACAGGGGTGACACTGAAGCTTTCTTT.